This TCR beta chain appears in the sequencing data of a study of cytomegalovirus exposure and HLA in healthy donors. Findings of the study overall: There was a cluster of highly shared sequence variants that was likely a sequencing artifact. The study listed 164 cytomegalovirus-associated TCR beta chains. Upon later analysis, HLA-associated TCR beta chains proved more clonally expanded than other, equally common chains. Per a prior analysis, the majority of TCR beta V segments were productive roughly 90% or roughly 30% of the time.

The primer mix had 60 Vbeta and 13 Jbeta primers. The assay was immunoSEQ multiplex PCR, and TCRdb's table has in-frame clones only and misses some. The profile shows 150,000 to 200,000 clones, around two thirds of them singletons. To note about this clone: Its specificity is not known.

Germline V gives CDR1 MNHEY, CDR2 SVGAGI. J gave up 7 bases and V 0 bases, and 5 bases lay outside the gene matches. The CDR3 has 15 amino acids. The sample consisted of PBMCs. The source of this sequence is a man aged 30 to 39 in good health and CMV-seropositive. This sequence joins TRBV6-5 and TRBJ1-2; 10 nucleotides align to TRBD1. The CDR3, as DNA: TGTGCCAGCAGTTACTCGGGGACAGGGGTGACTGGCTACACCTTC. Translated: CASSYSGTGVTGYTF.